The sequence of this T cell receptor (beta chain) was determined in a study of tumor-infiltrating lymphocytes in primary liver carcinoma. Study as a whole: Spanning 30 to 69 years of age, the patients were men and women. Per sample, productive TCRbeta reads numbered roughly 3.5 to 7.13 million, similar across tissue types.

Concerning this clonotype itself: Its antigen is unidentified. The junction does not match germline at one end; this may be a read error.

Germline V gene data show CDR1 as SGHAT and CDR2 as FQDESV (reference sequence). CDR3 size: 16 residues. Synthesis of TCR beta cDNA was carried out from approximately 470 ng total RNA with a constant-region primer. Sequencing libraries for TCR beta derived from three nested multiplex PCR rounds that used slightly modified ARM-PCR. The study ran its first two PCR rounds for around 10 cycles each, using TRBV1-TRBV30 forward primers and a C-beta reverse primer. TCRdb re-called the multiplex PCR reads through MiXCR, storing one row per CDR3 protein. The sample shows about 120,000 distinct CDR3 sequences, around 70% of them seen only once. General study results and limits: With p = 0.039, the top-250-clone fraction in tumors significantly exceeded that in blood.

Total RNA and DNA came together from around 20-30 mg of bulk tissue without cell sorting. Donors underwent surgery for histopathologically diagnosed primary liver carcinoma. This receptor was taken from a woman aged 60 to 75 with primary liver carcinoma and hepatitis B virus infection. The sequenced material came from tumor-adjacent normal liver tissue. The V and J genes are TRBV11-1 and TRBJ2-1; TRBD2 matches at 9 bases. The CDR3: CVSSSMHSGSSNEQFF. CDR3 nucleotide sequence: TGTGTCAGCAGCTCCATGCATAGCGGGAGTAGTAATGAGCAGTTCTTC.